A selection of T cell receptor beta chains follows, all from one sample in a study of shared clonotypes between healthy human individuals. Profiled with immunoSEQ multiplex PCR; TCRdb holds only in-frame clones, not every one. The sample shows about 460,000 clones, approximately 71% of them seen only once. The sample consisted of PBMCs. The receptors were gathered from a woman aged 40 to 50 in good health. Some clones in this sample may be carry-over from other donors' samples. Each CDR3 is given with its conserved first and last residue. D genes are given only for firm matches. Rows may omit the clone size; those that give it use once, few, many or a size class.

J gene,clone size,V gene,D gene,CDR3 protein,CDR3 DNA
TRBJ1-5,.,TRBV7-9,.,CASSSGHLNQPQHF,TGTGCCAGCAGCTCCGGACACCTCAATCAGCCCCAGCATTTT
TRBJ1-3,.,TRBV7-9,TRBD1,CASSAQGQLSGNTIYF,TGTGCCAGCAGCGCCCAGGGACAGCTCTCTGGAAACACCATATATTTT
TRBJ1-5,once,TRBV6-1,.,CASSESYSLPAQHF,TGTGCCAGCAGTGAGTCCTACTCCCTTCCAGCCCAGCATTTT
TRBJ2-7,.,TRBV15,TRBD1,CATSRAGTGKYYEQYF,TGTGCCACCAGCAGAGCCGGGACAGGGAAATACTACGAGCAGTACTTC
TRBJ2-7,.,TRBV2,.,CASSEAHRGPLFHHEQYF,TGTGCCAGCAGTGAAGCGCACCGGGGGCCGTTATTTCACCACGAGCAGTACTTC
TRBJ2-5,.,TRBV10-3,.,CATGSLETQYF,TGTGCCACCGGGTCTCTAGAGACCCAGTACTTC
TRBJ2-7,.,TRBV19,TRBD2,CASSRGLAGVEAYEQYF,TGTGCCAGTAGTAGGGGACTAGCGGGAGTGGAGGCCTACGAGCAGTACTTC
TRBJ1-1,.,TRBV6-5,.,CASSYSGSGDTEAFF,TGTGCCAGCAGTTACTCAGGGTCGGGAGACACTGAAGCTTTCTTT
TRBJ2-7,.,TRBV6-5,TRBD2,CASSPGLAGANEQYF,TGTGCCAGCAGTCCTGGACTAGCGGGAGCTAACGAGCAGTACTTC
TRBJ2-1,.,TRBV10-3,TRBD2,CASEGPSGPDYNEQFF,TGTGCCTCGGAGGGGCCTAGCGGTCCTGACTACAATGAGCAGTTCTTC
TRBJ2-7,.,TRBV11-2,.,CASSRGAGGSYEQYF,TGTGCCAGCAGCCGGGGGGCAGGGGGGTCCTACGAGCAGTACTTC
TRBJ2-7,.,TRBV7-2,.,CASSLVERGQYF,TGTGCCAGCAGCTTAGTAGAGCGTGGGCAGTACTTC
TRBJ2-7,.,TRBV4-1,.,CASSPVPTADYEQYF,TGCGCCAGCAGTCCAGTCCCAACCGCTGATTACGAGCAGTACTTC
TRBJ1-1,.,TRBV2,.,CASSGQGFTEAFF,TGTGCCAGCAGTGGGCAGGGGTTCACTGAAGCTTTCTTT
TRBJ1-5,once,TRBV27,.,CASSLARGQPQHF,TGTGCCAGCAGTTTAGCCCGGGGTCAGCCCCAGCATTTT
TRBJ2-1,.,TRBV7-2,TRBD2,CASSSASGNNEQFF,TGTGCCAGCAGCTCGGCTAGCGGCAACAATGAGCAGTTCTTC
TRBJ2-1,.,TRBV7-3,TRBD2,CASSRLAGAVGYNEQFF,TGTGCCAGCAGCCGACTAGCGGGAGCGGTTGGTTACAATGAGCAGTTCTTC
TRBJ2-3,medium-sized,TRBV28,.,CASSFTAQVRNTQYF,TGTGCCAGCAGTTTTACGGCCCAAGTCCGCAATACGCAGTATTTT
TRBJ1-2,.,TRBV4-2,TRBD1,CASSLTGVYGYTF,TGTGCCAGCAGCTTAACAGGGGTTTATGGCTACACCTTC
TRBJ1-1,.,TRBV30,.,CAWSGALVPVNTEAFF,TGTGCCTGGAGTGGGGCCCTGGTCCCCGTGAACACTGAAGCTTTCTTT
TRBJ2-7,.,TRBV30,.,CAWSSSESYYEQYF,TGTGCCTGGAGCAGCTCAGAGAGTTATTACGAGCAGTACTTC
TRBJ2-7,.,TRBV7-8,TRBD1,CASSFNPSRSGQGGYEQYF,TGTGCCAGCAGCTTCAACCCATCCCGGTCAGGACAGGGGGGTTACGAGCAGTACTTC
TRBJ2-4,.,TRBV19,TRBD1,CASSMRTGNENIQYF,TGTGCCAGTAGTATGAGGACAGGGAATGAAAACATTCAGTACTTC
TRBJ2-7,once,TRBV28,.,CASSPRGPHEQYF,TGTGCCAGCAGTCCCAGGGGACCCCACGAGCAGTACTTC
TRBJ2-7,once,TRBV7-9,.,CASSSSGGYEQYF,TGTGCCAGCAGTTCCTCTGGTGGCTACGAGCAGTACTTC